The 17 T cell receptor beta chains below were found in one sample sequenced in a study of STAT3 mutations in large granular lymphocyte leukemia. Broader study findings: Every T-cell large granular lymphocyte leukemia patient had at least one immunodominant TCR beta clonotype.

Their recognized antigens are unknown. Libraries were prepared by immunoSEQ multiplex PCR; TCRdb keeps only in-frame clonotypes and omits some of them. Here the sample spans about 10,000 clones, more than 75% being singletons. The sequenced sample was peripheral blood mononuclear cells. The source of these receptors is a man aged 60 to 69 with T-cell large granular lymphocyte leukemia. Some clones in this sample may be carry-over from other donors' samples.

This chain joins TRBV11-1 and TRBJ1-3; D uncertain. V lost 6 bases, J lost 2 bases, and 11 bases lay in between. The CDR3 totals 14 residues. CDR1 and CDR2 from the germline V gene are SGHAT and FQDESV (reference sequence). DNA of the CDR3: TGTGCCAGCAGATCCACAAGACCTGGAAACACCATATATTTT. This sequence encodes CASRSTRPGNTIYF.

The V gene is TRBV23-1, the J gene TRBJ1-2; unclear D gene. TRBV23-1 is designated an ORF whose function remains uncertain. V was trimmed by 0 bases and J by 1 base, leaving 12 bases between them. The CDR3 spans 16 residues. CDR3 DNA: TGCGCCAGCAGTCAATCGTCGAGGGTCATTAACTATGGCTACACCTTC. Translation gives CASSQSSRVINYGYTF.

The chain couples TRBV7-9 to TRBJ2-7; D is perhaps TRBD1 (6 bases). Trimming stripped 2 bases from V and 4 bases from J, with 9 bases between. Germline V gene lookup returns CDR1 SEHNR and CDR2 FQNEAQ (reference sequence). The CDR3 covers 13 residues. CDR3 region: CASSLPQGYEQYF. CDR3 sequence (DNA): TGTGCCAGCAGCTTACCCCAGGGGTACGAGCAGTACTTC.

Here the CDR3 DNA reads TGTGCCAGCAGCACCCTAGCGGGAGGGCCAGGCGAGCAGTACTTC. Translation gives CASSTLAGGPGEQYF. This chain uses TRBV27 with TRBJ2-7; TRBD2 agrees at 12 bases. CDR3 length equals 15 residues. The junction had 9 bases not matched to a gene; V was cut back by 6 bases and J by 6 bases. Per the germline V gene, CDR1 is MNHEY and CDR2 is SMNVEV (reference sequence).

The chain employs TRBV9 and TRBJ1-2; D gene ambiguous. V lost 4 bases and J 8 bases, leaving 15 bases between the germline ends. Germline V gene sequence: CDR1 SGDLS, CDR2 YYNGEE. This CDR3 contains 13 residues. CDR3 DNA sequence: TGTGCCAGCAGCCCTCAGCCGTTCGGGGGCTACACCTTC. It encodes CASSPQPFGGYTF.

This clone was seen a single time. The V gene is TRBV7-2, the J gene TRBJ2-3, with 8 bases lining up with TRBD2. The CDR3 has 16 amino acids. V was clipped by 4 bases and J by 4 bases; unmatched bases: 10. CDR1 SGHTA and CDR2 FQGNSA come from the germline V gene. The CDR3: CASSWGERELPDTQYF. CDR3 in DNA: TGTGCCAGCAGCTGGGGAGAGCGGGAGTTGCCAGATACGCAGTATTTT.

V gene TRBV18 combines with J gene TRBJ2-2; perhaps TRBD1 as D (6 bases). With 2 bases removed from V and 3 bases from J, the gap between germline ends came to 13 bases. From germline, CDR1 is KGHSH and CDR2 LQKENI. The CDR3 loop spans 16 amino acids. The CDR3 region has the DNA TGTGCCAGCTCACCAGCCAGGGGTTTGGACACCGGGGAGCTGTTTTTT. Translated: CASSPARGLDTGELFF. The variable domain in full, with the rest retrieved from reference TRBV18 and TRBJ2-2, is NAGVMQNPRHLVRRRGQEARLRCSPMKGHSHVYWYRQLPEEGLKFMVYLQKENIIDESGMPKERFSAEFPKEGPSILRIQQVVRGDSAAYFCASSPARGLDTGELFFGEGSRLTVL.

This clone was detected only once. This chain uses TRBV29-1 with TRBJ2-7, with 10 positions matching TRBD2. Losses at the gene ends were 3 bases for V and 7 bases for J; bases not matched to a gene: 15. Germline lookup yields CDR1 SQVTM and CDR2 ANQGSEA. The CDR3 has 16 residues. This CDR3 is CSVETALAGVPGEQYF. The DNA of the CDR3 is TGCAGCGTTGAGACAGCGCTAGCGGGAGTGCCGGGGGAGCAGTACTTC.

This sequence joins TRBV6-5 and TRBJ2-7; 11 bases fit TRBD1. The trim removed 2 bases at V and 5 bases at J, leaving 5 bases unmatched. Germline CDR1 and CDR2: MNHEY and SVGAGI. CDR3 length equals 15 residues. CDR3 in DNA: TGTGCCAGCAGTTACGGGACAGGGGGTTCCCACGAGCAGTACTTC. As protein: CASSYGTGGSHEQYF.

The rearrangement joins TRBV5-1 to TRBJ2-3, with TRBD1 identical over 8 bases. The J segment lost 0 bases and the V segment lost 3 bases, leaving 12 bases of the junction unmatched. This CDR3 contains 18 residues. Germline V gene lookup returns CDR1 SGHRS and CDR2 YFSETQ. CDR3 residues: CASSYGQGSYSSTDTQYF. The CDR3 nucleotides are TGCGCCAGCAGCTACGGACAGGGATCTTATTCCAGCACAGATACGCAGTATTTT.

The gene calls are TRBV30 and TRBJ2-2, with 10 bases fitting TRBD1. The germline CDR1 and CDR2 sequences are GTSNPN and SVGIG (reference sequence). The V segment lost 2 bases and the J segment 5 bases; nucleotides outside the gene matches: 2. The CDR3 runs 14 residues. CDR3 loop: CAWSRTGGTGELFF. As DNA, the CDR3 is TGTGCCTGGAGTAGGACAGGGGGGACCGGGGAGCTGTTTTTT.

The CDR3 protein is CASSVGQDYGYTF. The CDR3 region has the DNA TGTGCCAGCAGCGTAGGACAGGACTATGGCTACACCTTC. V gene TRBV7-6 combines with J gene TRBJ1-2; 7 bases fit TRBD1. In germline, CDR1 is SGHVS, CDR2 FNYEAQ. The V gene end was trimmed by 5 bases and the J gene end by 3 bases; junction bases not matched to a gene: 3. The CDR3 loop spans 13 amino acids.

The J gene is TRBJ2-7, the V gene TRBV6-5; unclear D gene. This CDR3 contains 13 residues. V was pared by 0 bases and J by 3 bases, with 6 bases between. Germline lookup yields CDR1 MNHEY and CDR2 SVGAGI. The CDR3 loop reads CASSYSTDYEQYF. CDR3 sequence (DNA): TGTGCCAGCAGTTACTCGACGGACTACGAGCAGTACTTC.

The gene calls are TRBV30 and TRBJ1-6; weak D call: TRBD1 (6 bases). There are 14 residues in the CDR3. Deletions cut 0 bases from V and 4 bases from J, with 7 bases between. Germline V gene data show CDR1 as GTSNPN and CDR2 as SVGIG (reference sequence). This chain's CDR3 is CAWSVQGYNSPLHF. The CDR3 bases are TGTGCCTGGAGTGTACAGGGATATAATTCACCCCTCCACTTT.

The CDR3 loop reads CASNNRDRDHGYTF. The DNA of the CDR3 is TGTGCCAGCAACAACCGGGACAGGGACCATGGCTACACCTTC. This chain connects TRBV2 to TRBJ1-2; 9 bases are a match to TRBD1. V trimming: 7 bases; J trimming: 6 bases; junction bases outside the gene matches: 9. Germline CDR1 reads SNHLY; CDR2 reads FYNNEI. The CDR3 loop spans 14 amino acids.

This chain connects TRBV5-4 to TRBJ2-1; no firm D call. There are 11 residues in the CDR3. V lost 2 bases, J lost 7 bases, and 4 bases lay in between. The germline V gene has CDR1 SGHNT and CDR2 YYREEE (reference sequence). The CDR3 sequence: CASSLINEQFF. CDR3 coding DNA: TGTGCCAGCAGCTTAATTAATGAGCAGTTCTTC.

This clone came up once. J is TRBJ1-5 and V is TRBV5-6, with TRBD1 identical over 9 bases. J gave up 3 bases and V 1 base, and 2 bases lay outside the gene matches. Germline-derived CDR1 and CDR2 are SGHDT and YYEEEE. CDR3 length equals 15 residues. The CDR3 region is CASSLWDRVNQPQHF. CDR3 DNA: TGTGCCAGCAGCTTGTGGGACAGGGTCAATCAGCCCCAGCATTTT.